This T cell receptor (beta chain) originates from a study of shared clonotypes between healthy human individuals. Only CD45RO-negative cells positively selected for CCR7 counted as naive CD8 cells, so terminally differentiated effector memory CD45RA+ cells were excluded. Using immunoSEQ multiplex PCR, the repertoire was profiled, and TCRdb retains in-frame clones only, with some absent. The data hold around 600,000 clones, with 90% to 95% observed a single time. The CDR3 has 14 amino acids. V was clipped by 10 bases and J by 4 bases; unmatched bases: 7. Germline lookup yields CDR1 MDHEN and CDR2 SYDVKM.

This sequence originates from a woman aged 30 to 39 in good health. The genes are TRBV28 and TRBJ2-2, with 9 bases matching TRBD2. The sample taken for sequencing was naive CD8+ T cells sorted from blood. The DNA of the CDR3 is TGTGCCACCCGTGGGCGGGAGGGCACCGGGGAGCTGTTTTTT. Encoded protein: CATRGREGTGELFF.